A selection of T cell receptor beta chains follows, all from one sample in a study of T cell responses to AZD1222 COVID-19 vaccine. Profiled with immunoSEQ multiplex PCR; TCRdb holds only in-frame clones, not every one. The profile shows 55,000 to 80,000 clones, approximately 80% of them singletons. The sequenced sample was peripheral blood, obtained on day 0 of AZD1222 vaccination. The receptors stem from an adult in good health. Both conserved end residues are part of each CDR3. Each record gives: clone size, CDR3 length, V gene, CDR3 protein. Clone size is stated in some rows and not others, as once, few, many or a class when expanded.

abundance: once
len: 15
v_gene: TRBV7-6
CDR3aa: CASSSGTLNTGELFF

abundance: .
len: 16
v_gene: TRBV3-1/TRBV3-2
CDR3aa: CASRSRTGRTTYEQYF

abundance: few
len: 13
v_gene: TRBV20-1
CDR3aa: CSASPGSGNTIYF

abundance: few
len: 13
v_gene: TRBV4-1
CDR3aa: CASSQDVRQPQHF

abundance: .
len: 17
v_gene: TRBV10-1
CDR3aa: CASSESRTGAAQETQYF

abundance: medium-sized
len: 15
v_gene: TRBV6-2/TRBV6-3
CDR3aa: CASSTDRGPDTEAFF

abundance: .
len: 15
v_gene: TRBV6-5
CDR3aa: CASRGGSDGNQPQHF

abundance: .
len: 12
v_gene: TRBV4-2
CDR3aa: CASSQESGTQYF

abundance: .
len: 13
v_gene: TRBV14
CDR3aa: CASSQVARGGYTF

abundance: once
len: 12
v_gene: TRBV19
CDR3aa: CASSSRVYEQYF

abundance: .
len: 11
v_gene: TRBV7-9
CDR3aa: CASTLLAEAFF